This T cell receptor beta chain was captured in a study of OX40 agonist ivuxolimab in advanced cancers. The protocol was immunoSEQ multiplex PCR, while the TCRdb copy is restricted to in-frame clones and leaves out a portion. The sample records about 71,000 clones, 94% being singletons. The V end was cut by 1 base, the J end by 3 bases, with 10 bases between. This CDR3 has 14 amino acids. CDR1 SGHTA and CDR2 FQGNSA come from the germline V gene. The TCR comes from an adult with an advanced solid tumor such as melanoma, head and neck, liver or kidney cancer. This chain uses TRBV7-2 with TRBJ2-7; D is unclear. The source material was CD4+ or CD8+ T cells sorted from blood, sampled in a trial of the OX40 agonist ivuxolimab. CDR3 in amino acids: CASSLGPESYEQYF. The CDR3 DNA reads as TGTGCCAGCAGCTTAGGACCGGAGAGCTACGAGCAGTACTTC.